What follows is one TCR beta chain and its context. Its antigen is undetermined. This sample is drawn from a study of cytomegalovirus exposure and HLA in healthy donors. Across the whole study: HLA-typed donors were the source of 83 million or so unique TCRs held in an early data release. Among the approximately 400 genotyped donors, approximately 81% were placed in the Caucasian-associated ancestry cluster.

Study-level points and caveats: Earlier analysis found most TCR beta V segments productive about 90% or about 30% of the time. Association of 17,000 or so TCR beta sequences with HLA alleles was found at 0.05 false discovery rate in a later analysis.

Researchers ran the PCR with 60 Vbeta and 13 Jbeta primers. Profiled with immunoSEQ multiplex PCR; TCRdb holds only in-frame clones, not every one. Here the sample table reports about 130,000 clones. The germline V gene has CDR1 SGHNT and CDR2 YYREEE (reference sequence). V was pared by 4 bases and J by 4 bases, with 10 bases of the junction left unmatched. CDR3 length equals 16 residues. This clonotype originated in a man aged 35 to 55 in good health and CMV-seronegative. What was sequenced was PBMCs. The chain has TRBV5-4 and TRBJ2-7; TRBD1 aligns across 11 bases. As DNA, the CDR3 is TGTGCCAGCAGCACCGGACAGGGGGCGATAGATTACGAGCAGTACTTC. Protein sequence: CASSTGQGAIDYEQYF. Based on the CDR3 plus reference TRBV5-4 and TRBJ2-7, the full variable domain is ETGVTQSPTHLIKTRGQQVTLRCSSQSGHNTVSWYQQALGQGPQFIFQYYREEENGRGNFPPRFSGLQFPNYSSELNVNALELDDSALYLCASSTGQGAIDYEQYFGPGTRLTVT.